This T cell receptor beta chain came from a study of PD-L1 blockade in urothelial cancer. Study-wide background: From 2014, patients received atezolizumab, given as 1,200 mg intravenously every 3 weeks. Whole-study findings and limits: Durable-benefit cases showed more tumor-associated blood clone expansion at 3 weeks.

Concerning this clone itself: As yet, its antigen is unknown.

This CDR3 is built from 16 residues. Germline CDR1 and CDR2: SGDLS and YYNGEE. Germline trimming cut 3 bases from V and 2 bases from J; bases unmatched to any gene: 9. Only in-frame clones appear in the TCRdb table, and some are missing; sequencing was by immunoSEQ multiplex PCR. The table includes about 120,000 clones, around 88% detected once. Time point indicated: peripheral blood 6 weeks after treatment start. Patients suffered from locally advanced or metastatic urothelial carcinoma. This chain links TRBV9 with TRBJ2-7; 9 nucleotides match TRBD2. The source of this sequence is a man in his 60s with urothelial cancer. This specimen consisted of PBMCs, obtained around atezolizumab (anti-PD-L1) treatment. The chain's CDR3 is CASSASGTSIPYEQYF. The CDR3 DNA reads as TGTGCCAGCAGCGCTAGCGGGACTTCAATTCCCTACGAGCAGTACTTC.